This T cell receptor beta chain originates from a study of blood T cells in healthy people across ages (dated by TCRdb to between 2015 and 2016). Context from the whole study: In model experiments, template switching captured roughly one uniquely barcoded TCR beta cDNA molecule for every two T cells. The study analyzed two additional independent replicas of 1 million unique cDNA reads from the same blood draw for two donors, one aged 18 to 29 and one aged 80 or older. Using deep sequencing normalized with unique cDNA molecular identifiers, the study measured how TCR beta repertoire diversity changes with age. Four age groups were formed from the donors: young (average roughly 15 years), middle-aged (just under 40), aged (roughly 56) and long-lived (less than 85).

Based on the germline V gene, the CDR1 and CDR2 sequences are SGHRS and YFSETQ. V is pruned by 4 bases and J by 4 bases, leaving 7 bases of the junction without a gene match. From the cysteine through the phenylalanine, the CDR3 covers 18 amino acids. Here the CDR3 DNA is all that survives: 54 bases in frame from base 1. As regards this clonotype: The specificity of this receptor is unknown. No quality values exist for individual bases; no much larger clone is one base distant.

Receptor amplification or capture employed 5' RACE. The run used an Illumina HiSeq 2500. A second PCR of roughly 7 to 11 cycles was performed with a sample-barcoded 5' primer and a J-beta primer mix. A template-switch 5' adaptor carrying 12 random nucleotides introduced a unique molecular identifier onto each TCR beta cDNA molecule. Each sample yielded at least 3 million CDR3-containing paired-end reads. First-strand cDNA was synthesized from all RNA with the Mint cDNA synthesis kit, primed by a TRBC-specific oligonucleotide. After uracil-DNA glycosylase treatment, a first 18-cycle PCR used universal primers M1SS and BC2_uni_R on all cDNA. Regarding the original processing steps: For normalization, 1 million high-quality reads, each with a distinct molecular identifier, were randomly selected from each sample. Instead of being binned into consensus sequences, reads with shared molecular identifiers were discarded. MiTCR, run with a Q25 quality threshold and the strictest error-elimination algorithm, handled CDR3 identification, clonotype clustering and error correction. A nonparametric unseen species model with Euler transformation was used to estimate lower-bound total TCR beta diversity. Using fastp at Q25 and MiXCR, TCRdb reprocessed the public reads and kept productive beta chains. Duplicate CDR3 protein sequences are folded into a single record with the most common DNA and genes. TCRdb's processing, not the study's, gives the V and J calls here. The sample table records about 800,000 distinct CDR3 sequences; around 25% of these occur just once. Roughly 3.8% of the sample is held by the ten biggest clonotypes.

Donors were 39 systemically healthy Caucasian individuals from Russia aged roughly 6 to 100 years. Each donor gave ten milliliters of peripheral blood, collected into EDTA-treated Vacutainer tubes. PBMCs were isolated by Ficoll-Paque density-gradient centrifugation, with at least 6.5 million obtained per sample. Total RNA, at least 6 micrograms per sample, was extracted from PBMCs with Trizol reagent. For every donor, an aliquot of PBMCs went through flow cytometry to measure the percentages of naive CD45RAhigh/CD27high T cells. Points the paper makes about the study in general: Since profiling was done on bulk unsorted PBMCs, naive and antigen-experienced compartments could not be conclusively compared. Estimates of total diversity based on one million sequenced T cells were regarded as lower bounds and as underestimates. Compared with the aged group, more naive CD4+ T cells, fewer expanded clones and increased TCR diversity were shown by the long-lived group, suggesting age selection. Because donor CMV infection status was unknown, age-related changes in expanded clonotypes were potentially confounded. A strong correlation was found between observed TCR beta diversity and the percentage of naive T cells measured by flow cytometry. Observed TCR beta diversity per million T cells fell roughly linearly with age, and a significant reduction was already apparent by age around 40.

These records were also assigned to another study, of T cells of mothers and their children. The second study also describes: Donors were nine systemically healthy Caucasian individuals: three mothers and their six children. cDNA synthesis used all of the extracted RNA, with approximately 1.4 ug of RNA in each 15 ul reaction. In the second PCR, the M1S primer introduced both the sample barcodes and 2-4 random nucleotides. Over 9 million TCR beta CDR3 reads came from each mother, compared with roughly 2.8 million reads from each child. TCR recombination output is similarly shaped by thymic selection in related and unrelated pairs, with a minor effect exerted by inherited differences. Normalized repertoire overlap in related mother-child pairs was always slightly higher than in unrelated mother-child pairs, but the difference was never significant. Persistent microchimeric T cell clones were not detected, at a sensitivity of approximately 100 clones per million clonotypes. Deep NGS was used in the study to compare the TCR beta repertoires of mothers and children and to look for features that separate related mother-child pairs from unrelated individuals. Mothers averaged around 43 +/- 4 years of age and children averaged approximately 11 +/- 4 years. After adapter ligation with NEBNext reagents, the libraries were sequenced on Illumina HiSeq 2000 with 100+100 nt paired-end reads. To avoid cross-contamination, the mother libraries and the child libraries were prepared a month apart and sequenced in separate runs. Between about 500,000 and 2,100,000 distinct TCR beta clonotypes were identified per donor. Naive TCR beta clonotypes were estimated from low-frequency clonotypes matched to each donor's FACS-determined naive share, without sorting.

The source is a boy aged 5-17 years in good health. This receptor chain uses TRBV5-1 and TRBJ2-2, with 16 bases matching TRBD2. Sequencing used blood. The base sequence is TGCGCCAGCAGCCAGGGACTAGCGGGGGGGCCTGGCACCGGGGAGCTGTTTTTT. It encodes CASSQGLAGGPGTGELFF. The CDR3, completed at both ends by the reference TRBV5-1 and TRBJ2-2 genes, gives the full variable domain KAGVTQTPRYLIKTRGQQVTLSCSPISGHRSVSWYQQTPGQGLQFLFEYFSETQRNKGNFPGRFSGRQFSNSRSEMNVSTLELGDSALYLCASSQGLAGGPGTGELFFGEGSRLTVL.